These 3 T cell receptor beta chains originate from one sample sequenced in a study of blood T cell repertoires in COVID-19. Assay: immunoSEQ multiplex PCR; the TCRdb copy retains only in-frame clones and omits some. The repertoire holds roughly 68,000 clones, with around 80% as singletons. Sequenced input: peripheral blood. These receptors originate from a human donor in a cohort sampled during active COVID-19.

The chain employs TRBV28 and TRBJ1-4; D unclear. V lost 6 bases and J 6 bases, leaving 14 bases between the germline ends. The germline V gene encodes CDR1 MDHEN and CDR2 SYDVKM. CDR3 size: 14 residues. CDR3 bases: TGTGCCAGCAGCCCCTTGGTCCAGGATGAAAAACTGTTTTTT. This gives the protein CASSPLVQDEKLFF.

The rearrangement links TRBV28 to TRBJ2-7; 8 nucleotides align to TRBD2. This CDR3 contains 13 residues. Trimming removed 6 bases from V and 7 bases from J; junction bases left unmatched: 8. Germline CDR1 MDHEN, CDR2 SYDVKM. CDR3 sequence (DNA): TGTGCCAGCAGCCTATCTCGGGGGGGGGAGCAGTACTTC. Translated, it gives CASSLSRGGEQYF.

The chain uses TRBV7-9 and TRBJ2-2; TRBD1 matches at 10 bases. Unmatched junction bases numbered 7, after V lost 5 bases and J lost 4 bases. The CDR3 consists of 16 residues. Germline CDR1 and CDR2: SEHNR and FQNEAQ (reference sequence). The CDR3: CASSPGTGVSTGELFF. CDR3 bases: TGTGCCAGCAGCCCTGGGACAGGGGTTAGCACCGGGGAGCTGTTTTTT. The whole variable domain, remainder taken from reference TRBV7-9 and TRBJ2-2, is DTGVSQNPRHKITKRGQNVTFRCDPISEHNRLYWYRQTLGQGPEFLTYFQNEAQLEKSRLLSDRFSAERPKGSFSTLEIQRTEQGDSAMYLCASSPGTGVSTGELFFGEGSRLTVL.